This is a list of T cell receptor beta chains from one sample in a study of T cell responses to AZD1222 COVID-19 vaccine. The assay was immunoSEQ multiplex PCR, and TCRdb's table has in-frame clones only and misses some. The sample has some 99,000 clones; about nine tenths are singletons. This material consisted of peripheral blood, taken 28 days after the second AZD1222 dose. The source is an adult who received the AZD1222 COVID-19 vaccine. Both conserved end residues are trimmed from each CDR3.

CDR3 | J | V
ASSLLREATSSYEQY | TRBJ2-7 | TRBV5-1
ASTESYEQF | TRBJ2-1 | TRBV19
ASSIDVLTSGSFNEQF | TRBJ2-1 | TRBV19
ASSEEEVGARNQPQH | TRBJ1-5 | TRBV6-1
ASSLRDREQY | TRBJ2-7 | TRBV18
ASSLGQLNQPQH | TRBJ1-5 | TRBV27
ASSSLLQREHTGELF | TRBJ2-2 | TRBV18
ASSLTAGRGFGELF | TRBJ2-2 | TRBV7-8
ASSPRPVMNTEAF | TRBJ1-1 | TRBV19
ASSQAFGLNGYT | TRBJ1-2 | TRBV3-1/TRBV3-2
ASSAASGTYNEQF | TRBJ2-1 | TRBV5-4
ASSYRENLREAF | TRBJ1-1 | TRBV6-5
ASSEASGRHNEQF | TRBJ2-1 | TRBV28
ASRTSGTSYEQY | TRBJ2-7 | TRBV6-5
ASSLGGLAGSGELF | TRBJ2-2 | TRBV7-6
ASSEPRNIQY | TRBJ2-4 | TRBV6-1
ASTRDRDTEAF | TRBJ1-1 | TRBV6-5
ASSLAANTEAF | TRBJ1-1 | TRBV12-3/TRBV12-4
ASMGLADTQY | TRBJ2-3 | TRBV2
ASSSTRGGYGYT | TRBJ1-2 | TRBV9
CSYGNTIY | TRBJ1-3 | TRBV6-6
ASTVGDRQGYGYT | TRBJ1-2 | TRBV5-1
ASSSTSGRVGTQY | TRBJ2-5 | TRBV7-2
ASSYLSLDSPLH | TRBJ1-6 | TRBV6-2/TRBV6-3
ASSEETSGRSYEQY | TRBJ2-7 | TRBV6-1
ASSLNAGQGIYEQY | TRBJ2-7 | TRBV5-1
ASSLEGSTEAF | TRBJ1-1 | TRBV11-3
ASSKVPEVGRGNEKLF | TRBJ1-4 | TRBV21-1
ASSKGRPNGY | TRBJ2-7 | TRBV5-8
ASSQTPQGYDYGYT | TRBJ1-2 | TRBV5-1
ATSREKLGTEAF | TRBJ1-1 | TRBV15
ASSAPGLAEGELF | TRBJ2-2 | TRBV3-1/TRBV3-2
ASSPEGSGNQPQH | TRBJ1-5 | TRBV5-1
ASSLQNTGELF | TRBJ2-2 | TRBV12-3/TRBV12-4
AWDSRYEKLF | TRBJ1-4 | TRBV30
ASPGRDSSYEQY | TRBJ2-7 | TRBV15
ASSLDWGIGNTIY | TRBJ1-3 | TRBV5-1
ASSPDGYLSDEQY | TRBJ2-7 | TRBV3-1/TRBV3-2
ASSQDARDDQPQH | TRBJ1-5 | TRBV3-1/TRBV3-2
AVEGGRTDTQY | TRBJ2-3 | TRBV10-3
SVGRDVDEQF | TRBJ2-1 | TRBV29-1
ASSSTGTYEQY | TRBJ2-7 | TRBV5-1
ASSWGTGENSPLH | TRBJ1-6 | TRBV11-1